Sequencing of this T cell receptor beta chain was carried out in a study of cytotoxic CD8 clonotypes in ibrutinib-treated CLL. For the study at large: In all, about a dozen patients were relapsed/refractory, under 16 were treatment-naive and 17 were IGHV unmutated.

Sequenced by immunoSEQ multiplex PCR; TCRdb stores in-frame clones only, minus some. The sample carries about 86,000 clones, about 86% recorded once. With respect to this clone: Its specificity is not known.

Genomic DNA in an amount of around 2 micrograms was extracted from cryopreserved PBMCs and used for the preparation of TCR beta libraries. Study-level results: Clonality increased with ibrutinib response but returned toward baseline at progression. On treatment, the uncommon public clonotypes contracted or remained stable.

Per germline, CDR1 SGHRS and CDR2 YFSETQ. V trimming: 4 bases; J trimming: 4 bases; junction bases outside the gene matches: 11. CDR3 length: 16 amino acids. The sequencing here drew on PBMCs, taken before ibrutinib treatment. The chain combines TRBV5-1 with TRBJ2-5, with TRBD1 matching over 9 bases. The origin of this receptor is a human donor with chronic lymphocytic leukemia. For the CDR3, the DNA is TGCGCCAGCAGCCCCGGGACAGGGTGGACCCTAGAGACCCAGTACTTC. Encoded protein: CASSPGTGWTLETQYF.